Below, 32 T cell receptor beta chains from the same sample are listed, as sequenced in a study of neoadjuvant anti-PD-1 for oral cavity cancer. The data were produced by immunoSEQ multiplex PCR, yet TCRdb's version contains in-frame clones alone and is incomplete. The profile shows about 15,000 clones, around two thirds of them singletons. The sequencing used PBMCs, collected before nivolumab (anti-PD-1) treatment. Receptor source: a person between 40 and 79 years old with oral cavity squamous cell carcinoma.

The V gene is TRBV25-1, the J gene TRBJ1-1, with D tentatively TRBD1 (6 bases). The CDR3 consists of 13 residues. From germline, CDR1 is MGHDK and CDR2 SYGVNS. Trimming took 6 bases from V and 4 from J, leaving 12 bases between them. In DNA, the CDR3 is TGTGCCAGCAGCTCCACAGGGATCACTGAAGCTTTCTTT. Its protein product is CASSSTGITEAFF.

This chain uses TRBV27 with TRBJ1-2; a weak D match, TRBD1 (5 bases). In germline, CDR1 is MNHEY, CDR2 SMNVEV (reference sequence). This CDR3 spans 15 amino acids. The germline V and J ends were trimmed by 4 bases and 9 bases, with 21 bases remaining between them. The chain's CDR3 is CASSYRGRQGSSYTF. The CDR3 DNA is TGTGCCAGCAGTTATAGGGGCCGGCAGGGCAGTAGCTACACCTTC.

The V call is TRBV25-1, the J call TRBJ1-4; 7 bases line up with TRBD1. Germline values: CDR1 MGHDK, CDR2 SYGVNS. With V trimmed by 3 bases and J by 7 bases, 5 bases remained unmatched. The CDR3 totals 14 residues. The CDR3 sequence: CASSDGRGGEKLFF. CDR3 coding DNA: TGTGCCAGCAGTGACGGCAGGGGGGGTGAAAAACTGTTTTTT.

The chain joins TRBV7-3 to TRBJ2-7; tentatively, D is TRBD1 (5 bases). The CDR3 is 13 residues long. Germline V lookup: CDR1 SGHTA, CDR2 FQGTGA. V lost 4 bases and J 6 bases, leaving 13 bases between the germline ends. CDR3 loop: CASSSTRESEQYF. CDR3 nucleotide sequence: TGTGCCAGCAGCTCGACCAGGGAATCCGAGCAGTACTTC.

This chain connects TRBV6-5 to TRBJ1-4, with D perhaps TRBD1 (6 bases). Trimming took off 3 bases at V and 6 bases at J, with 11 bases between the two ends. The CDR3 is 14 amino acids. Germline CDR1 and CDR2: MNHEY and SVGAGI. The DNA for the CDR3 is TGTGCCAGCAGTTATTCGGGACATGATGAAAAACTGTTTTTT. Protein product: CASSYSGHDEKLFF.

The chain is built from TRBV5-4 and TRBJ2-3; D gene unclear. The CDR3 runs to 13 residues. Germline V gene lookup returns CDR1 SGHNT and CDR2 YYREEE (reference sequence). V lost 2 bases to trimming and J lost 6 bases, with 10 bases between them. CDR3 coding DNA: TGTGCCAGCAGCTTCCTGGGATCTGATACGCAGTATTTT. It is translated as CASSFLGSDTQYF. Variable domain in full (rest from reference TRBV5-4 and TRBJ2-3): ETGVTQSPTHLIKTRGQQVTLRCSSQSGHNTVSWYQQALGQGPQFIFQYYREEENGRGNFPPRFSGLQFPNYSSELNVNALELDDSALYLCASSFLGSDTQYFGPGTRLTVL.

This clone has a single count. The rearrangement links TRBV6-1 to TRBJ1-1; 7 positions agree with TRBD1. CDR1 is MNHNS and CDR2 is SASEGT in the germline V gene. The CDR3 is made up of 14 amino acids. V lost 7 bases, J lost 6 bases, and 11 bases stayed unmatched. In nucleotides, the CDR3 is TGTGCCAGCATTAAAGACAGGGTAAAGGCTGAAGCTTTCTTT. Translation gives CASIKDRVKAEAFF.

This chain uses TRBV19 with TRBJ2-5; D perhaps matches TRBD1 (5 bases). Germline V gene lookup returns CDR1 LNHDA and CDR2 SQIVND (reference sequence). The CDR3 is made up of 14 amino acids. V shed 1 base and J shed 5 bases, with 11 bases lying between them. CDR3 nucleotides: TGTGCCAGTAGTATAGCAGGGCGACGGGAGACCCAGTACTTC. Its translation: CASSIAGRRETQYF.

This clone was counted only a few times. V is TRBV7-9 and J is TRBJ2-3; no firm D call. V was cut by 3 bases and J by 5 bases, with 9 bases left in between. Germline loops: CDR1 SEHNR, CDR2 FQNEAQ (reference sequence). The CDR3 runs to 13 residues. CDR3 DNA sequence: TGTGCCAGCAGCTTGAGACAAGAAGATACGCAGTATTTT. Amino acids: CASSLRQEDTQYF.

This clone was found once. This rearrangement joins TRBV7-8 to TRBJ2-1, with TRBD1 matching 9 bases. The trim removed 3 bases at V and 4 bases at J, leaving 4 bases unmatched. The CDR3 spans 15 residues. CDR1 is SGHVS, CDR2 FQNEAQ, per germline. The CDR3 DNA reads TGTGCCAGCAGCTTTTCGACAGGGGGATACAATGAGCAGTTCTTC. This sequence encodes CASSFSTGGYNEQFF.

This sequence joins TRBV2 and TRBJ2-1; D not certain. The CDR3 contains 11 residues. Germline V gene sequence: CDR1 SNHLY, CDR2 FYNNEI. V was shortened by 5 bases and J by 5 bases, with 4 bases between the two germline ends. The CDR3 DNA is TGTGCCAGCAGTTATAACAATGAGCAGTTCTTC. Its protein product is CASSYNNEQFF.

This clone was counted a few times. The chain joins TRBV6-1 to TRBJ2-5; 8 bases align to TRBD2. J gave up 4 bases and V 4 bases, and 5 bases lay outside the gene matches. The length of the CDR3 is 14 residues. Germline loops: CDR1 MNHNS, CDR2 SASEGT. The CDR3 region has the DNA TGTGCCAGCAGTGGGCTAGCGGGTGGAGAGACCCAGTACTTC. Encoded protein: CASSGLAGGETQYF.

The chain has TRBV13 and TRBJ2-5; 11 bases match TRBD2. This CDR3 has 16 amino acids. V shed 4 bases and J 4 bases; nucleotides not matched to a gene: 8. The germline V gene has CDR1 PRHDT and CDR2 FYEKMQ (reference sequence). The CDR3 bases are TGTGCCAGCAGCTCCGCCTTAGCGGGAGGGTTAGAGACCCAGTACTTC. Protein product: CASSSALAGGLETQYF.

V gene TRBV28 combines with J gene TRBJ2-3; no firm D call. Deletions cut 4 bases from V and 5 bases from J, with 7 bases between. The CDR3 has 12 amino acids. Germline V gene data show CDR1 as MDHEN and CDR2 as SYDVKM. The CDR3: CASSSPLDTQYF. CDR3 DNA sequence: TGTGCCAGCAGTTCCCCTTTAGATACGCAGTATTTT. The full variable domain, completed using reference TRBV28 and TRBJ2-3, is DVKVTQSSRYLVKRTGEKVFLECVQDMDHENMFWYRQDPGLGLRLIYFSYDVKMKEKGDIPEGYSVSREKKERFSLILESASTNQTSMYLCASSSPLDTQYFGPGTRLTVL.

The chain uses TRBV2 and TRBJ2-1; possible D gene TRBD1, 7 bases. CDR3 length: 16 residues. Germline lookup yields CDR1 SNHLY and CDR2 FYNNEI. The V end lost 3 bases, the J end lost 0 bases, and 12 bases lay between the germline ends. In DNA, the CDR3 is TGTGCCAGCAGTGAGGAGGGGGCTAGCTCCTACAATGAGCAGTTCTTC. This encodes CASSEEGASSYNEQFF.

The V gene is TRBV7-2, the J gene TRBJ2-7, with TRBD1 matching 8 bases. V shed 2 bases, J shed 1 base, and the junction held 4 bases outside the gene matches. Germline V gene data show CDR1 as SGHTA and CDR2 as FQGNSA. The CDR3 runs to 15 residues. CDR3 residues: CASSLIDRGSYEQYF. The CDR3, as DNA: TGTGCCAGCAGCTTAATCGACAGGGGTTCCTACGAGCAGTACTTC.

The rearrangement uses TRBV5-1 and TRBJ2-7; 11 positions match TRBD1. The CDR3 consists of 14 residues. Trimming removed 4 bases from V and 5 bases from J; junction bases left unmatched: 5. The germline V gene has CDR1 SGHRS and CDR2 YFSETQ. DNA for the CDR3: TGCGCCAGCAGCATACGGACAGGGGGCGACGAGCAGTACTTC. Its translation is CASSIRTGGDEQYF.

The CDR3 is CASSWDSSLTYEQYF. In nucleotides, the CDR3 is TGCGCCAGCAGCTGGGACTCCTCATTAACATACGAGCAGTACTTC. The chain carries TRBV4-1 and TRBJ2-7; a weak D match, TRBD2 (6 bases). CDR1 and CDR2 from the germline V gene are MGHRA and YSYEKL. This CDR3 is 15 amino acids long. The germline V and J ends were trimmed by 5 bases and 4 bases, with 18 bases remaining between them.

The V call is TRBV2, the J call TRBJ2-1; 15 bases are a match to TRBD2. J lost 3 bases, V lost 5 bases, and 11 bases had no gene match. The germline CDR1 and CDR2 sequences are SNHLY and FYNNEI. The CDR3 sequence is 19 residues long. The CDR3 protein is CASSFPGTSGRTGYNEQFF. DNA of the CDR3: TGTGCCAGCAGTTTTCCCGGGACTAGCGGGAGGACCGGCTACAATGAGCAGTTCTTC.

This rearrangement joins TRBV6-1 to TRBJ1-3, with TRBD1 matching 9 bases. The CDR3 totals 17 residues. With 0 bases clipped from V and 3 bases from J, the junction kept 6 bases outside the gene matches. Germline V lookup: CDR1 MNHNS, CDR2 SASEGT. DNA for the CDR3: TGTGCCAGCAGTGAAGCTCCCGGGACAGGGTTTGGAAACACCATATATTTT. Translated, it gives CASSEAPGTGFGNTIYF.

This clone appeared a few times. The chain joins TRBV10-3 to TRBJ1-1, with TRBD1 matching 9 bases. The germline V gene encodes CDR1 ENHRY and CDR2 SYGVKD. The ends lost 8 bases at V and 2 bases at J; junction bases unmatched: 6. The CDR3 has 14 amino acids. CDR3 nucleotides: TGTGCCATCGCACAGGGGGCCGGTAACACTGAAGCTTTCTTT. It encodes CAIAQGAGNTEAFF.

This clone was seen more than once but under ten times. The gene calls are TRBV7-2 and TRBJ2-5; D is unclear. Germline V CDR1 and CDR2: SGHTA, FQGNSA. This CDR3 comprises 13 residues. Trimming left V 5 bases short and J 0 bases short, with 7 bases between. The CDR3 sequence is CASSRKYQETQYF. DNA for the CDR3: TGTGCCAGCAGCCGGAAGTACCAAGAGACCCAGTACTTC. The whole variable domain, remainder taken from reference TRBV7-2 and TRBJ2-5, is GAGVSQSPSNKVTEKGKDVELRCDPISGHTALYWYRQSLGQGLEFLIYFQGNSAPDKSGLPSDRFSAERTGGSVSTLTIQRTQQEDSAVYLCASSRKYQETQYFGPGTRLLVL.

V gene TRBV6-1 combines with J gene TRBJ1-1; D may be TRBD1 (5 bases). Germline V lookup: CDR1 MNHNS, CDR2 SASEGT. V was trimmed by 3 bases and J by 4 bases, leaving 12 bases between them. CDR3 length: 14 amino acids. CDR3 protein: CASSEGGAGTEAFF. As DNA, the CDR3 is TGTGCCAGCAGTGAGGGTGGGGCAGGCACTGAAGCTTTCTTT.

The genes are TRBV7-9 and TRBJ2-7; maybe TRBD1 (6 bases). V gave up 7 bases and J gave up 2 bases, with 18 bases separating them. CDR1 and CDR2 from the germline V gene are SEHNR and FQNEAQ (reference sequence). CDR3 length: 15 amino acids. DNA for the CDR3: TGTGCCAGCACCTCTTGGACAGCTTTTGCCTACGAGCAGTACTTC. Amino acid sequence: CASTSWTAFAYEQYF.

The rearrangement uses TRBV10-2 and TRBJ2-7; TRBD1 agrees at 10 bases. Unmatched junction bases numbered 10, after V lost 7 bases and J lost 7 bases. The CDR3 is 14 residues long. Germline V gene sequence: CDR1 WSHSY, CDR2 SAAADI. For the CDR3, the DNA is TGCGCCAGCACCCTAACCGGGACAGGGGATGAGCAGTACTTC. Translating it yields CASTLTGTGDEQYF.

This clone has a handful of counts. The chain couples TRBV19 to TRBJ1-5; D not certain. The CDR3 totals 19 residues. Germline V CDR1 and CDR2: LNHDA, SQIVND (reference sequence). V lost 3 bases to trimming and J lost 0 bases, with 21 bases between them. CDR3 in DNA: TGTGCCAGTAGTATCGAAGGACCAGGATACGGAGGTAGCAATCAGCCCCAGCATTTT. Translating it yields CASSIEGPGYGGSNQPQHF.

This chain uses TRBV6-5 with TRBJ1-2; 11 nucleotides agree with TRBD1. After removal of 5 bases from V and 8 bases from J, the junction contained 10 bases not matched to a gene. The CDR3 is made up of 15 amino acids. Germline CDR1 is MNHEY and CDR2 is SVGAGI. For the CDR3, the DNA is TGTGCCAGCAGTACAATCGGACAGGGGGCAGAAGGCTACACCTTC. Residues: CASSTIGQGAEGYTF.

The J gene is TRBJ1-1, the V gene TRBV2, with D possibly TRBD1 on 5 matching bases. The V end was cut by 2 bases, the J end by 4 bases, with 11 bases between. In germline, CDR1 is SNHLY, CDR2 FYNNEI. CDR3 size: 14 residues. CDR3 region: CASSEPGGGTEAFF. In nucleotides, the CDR3 is TGTGCCAGCAGTGAACCCGGGGGAGGCACTGAAGCTTTCTTT.

The rearrangement joins TRBV30 to TRBJ2-5; 8 bases are shared with TRBD2. This CDR3 spans 15 amino acids. The J segment lost 7 bases and the V segment lost 3 bases, leaving 13 bases of the junction unmatched. Germline assignment: CDR1 GTSNPN and CDR2 SVGIG (reference sequence). In DNA, the CDR3 is TGTGCCTGGAGCTGGACTAGCCCTCCGGTTGGGACCCAGTACTTC. The encoded protein is CAWSWTSPPVGTQYF.

V is TRBV29-1 and J is TRBJ2-3; 7 nucleotides match TRBD2. Germline lookup yields CDR1 SQVTM and CDR2 ANQGSEA. V lost 6 bases to trimming and J lost 10 bases; unmatched junction nucleotides: 10. The CDR3 loop spans 12 amino acids. This chain's CDR3 is CSVGETSLPQYF. CDR3 nucleotides: TGCAGCGTGGGGGAGACTAGCCTTCCGCAGTATTTT.

V gene TRBV7-2 combines with J gene TRBJ1-1, with D possibly matching TRBD1 (5 bases). CDR3 length: 13 amino acids. CDR1 and CDR2 from the germline V gene are SGHTA and FQGNSA. Trimming left V 11 bases short and J 4 bases short, with 17 bases between. CDR3 amino acids: CASTPGIGTEAFF. The CDR3, as DNA: TGTGCCTCTACACCAGGGATCGGCACTGAAGCTTTCTTT.

The V gene is TRBV19, the J gene TRBJ1-5, with a tentative D call TRBD1 (5 bases). The CDR3 contains 13 residues. From germline, CDR1 is LNHDA and CDR2 SQIVND (reference sequence). The V end lost 3 bases, the J end lost 4 bases, and 7 bases lay between the germline ends. As DNA, the CDR3 is TGTGCCAGTAGTATTGGGACGAATCAGCCCCAGCATTTT. It encodes CASSIGTNQPQHF.